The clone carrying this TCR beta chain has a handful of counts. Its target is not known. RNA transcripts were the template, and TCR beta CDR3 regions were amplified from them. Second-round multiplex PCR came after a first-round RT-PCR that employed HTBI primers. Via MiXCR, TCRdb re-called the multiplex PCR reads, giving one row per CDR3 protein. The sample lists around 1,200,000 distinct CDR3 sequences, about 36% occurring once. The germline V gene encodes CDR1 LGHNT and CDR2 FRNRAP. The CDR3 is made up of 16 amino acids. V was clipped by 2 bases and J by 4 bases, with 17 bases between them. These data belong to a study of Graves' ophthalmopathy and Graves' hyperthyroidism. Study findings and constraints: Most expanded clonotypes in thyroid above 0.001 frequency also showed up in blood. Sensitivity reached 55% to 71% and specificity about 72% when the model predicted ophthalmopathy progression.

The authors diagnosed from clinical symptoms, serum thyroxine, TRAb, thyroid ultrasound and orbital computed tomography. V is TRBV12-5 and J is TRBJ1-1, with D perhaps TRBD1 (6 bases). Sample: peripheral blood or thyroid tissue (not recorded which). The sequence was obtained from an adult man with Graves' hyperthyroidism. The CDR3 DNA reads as TGTGCTAGTGGTTTGTCGACAGGTTTAGGGTCCACTGAAGCTTTCTTT. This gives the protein CASGLSTGLGSTEAFF. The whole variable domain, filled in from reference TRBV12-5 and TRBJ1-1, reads DARVTQTPRHKVTEMGQEVTMRCQPILGHNTVFWYRQTMMQGLELLAYFRNRAPLDDSGMPKDRFSAEMPDATLATLKIQPSEPRDSAVYFCASGLSTGLGSTEAFFGQGTRLTVV.